Listed here is a single TCR beta chain. This sample was taken from a study of CD8 T cells in Susac syndrome. CDR1 and CDR2 (germline): MNHEY, SVGEGT. The ends were cut back, 0 bases at V and 1 base at J, with 6 bases in the middle. The CDR3 sequence is 14 residues long. From blood CD8+ and CD4+ T cells, TCR beta sequences were generated. Control patients had untreated stable or active relapsing-remitting multiple sclerosis by revised McDonald criteria. TEMRA cells were FACS-enriched, unlike CD8+ and CD4+ T cells, which were negatively isolated. Reverse transcription of roughly 0.5 to 1 ug RNA was performed with random hexamers. immunoSEQ multiplex PCR amplified TCR beta CDR3 across 54 Vbeta, 13 Jbeta. TCRdb reprocessed the immunoSEQ multiplex PCR reads with MiXCR, giving one entry per CDR3 protein. The repertoire holds around 300,000 distinct CDR3 sequences, with 70% to 90% as singletons.

The origin of this receptor is a human donor with multiple sclerosis. This chain joins TRBV6-2 or TRBV6-3 and TRBJ1-1, with D unresolved. Sequenced sample: CD8+ T cells from PBMCs. The DNA for the CDR3 is TGTGCCAGCAGTTACTCCAAGGGGAACACTGAAGCTTTCTTT. It encodes CASSYSKGNTEAFF.